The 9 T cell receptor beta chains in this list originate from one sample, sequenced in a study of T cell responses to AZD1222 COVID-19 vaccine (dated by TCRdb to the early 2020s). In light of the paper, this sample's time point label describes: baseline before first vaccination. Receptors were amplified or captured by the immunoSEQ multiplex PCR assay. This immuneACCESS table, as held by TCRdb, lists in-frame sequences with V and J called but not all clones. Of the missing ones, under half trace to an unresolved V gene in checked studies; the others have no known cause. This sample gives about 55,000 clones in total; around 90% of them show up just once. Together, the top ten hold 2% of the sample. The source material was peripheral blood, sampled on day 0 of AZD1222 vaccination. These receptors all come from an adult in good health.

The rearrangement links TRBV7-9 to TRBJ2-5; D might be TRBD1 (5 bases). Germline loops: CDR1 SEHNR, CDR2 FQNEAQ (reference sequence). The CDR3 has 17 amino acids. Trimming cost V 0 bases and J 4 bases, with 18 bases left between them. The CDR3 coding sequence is TGTGCCAGCAGCTTAGCAATATCGGCAGGGAATGGAGAGACCCAGTACTTC. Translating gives CASSLAISAGNGETQYF. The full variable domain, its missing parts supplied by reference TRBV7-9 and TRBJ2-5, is DTGVSQNPRHKITKRGQNVTFRCDPISEHNRLYWYRQTLGQGPEFLTYFQNEAQLEKSRLLSDRFSAERPKGSFSTLEIQRTEQGDSAMYLCASSLAISAGNGETQYFGPGTRLLVL.

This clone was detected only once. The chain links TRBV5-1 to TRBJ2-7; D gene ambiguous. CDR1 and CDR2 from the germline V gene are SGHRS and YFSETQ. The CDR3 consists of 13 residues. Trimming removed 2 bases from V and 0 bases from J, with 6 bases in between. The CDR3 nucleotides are TGCGCCAGCAGCTTCCTCAGCTCCTACGAGCAGTACTTC. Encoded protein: CASSFLSSYEQYF. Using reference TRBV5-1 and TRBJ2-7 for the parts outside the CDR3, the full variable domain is KAGVTQTPRYLIKTRGQQVTLSCSPISGHRSVSWYQQTPGQGLQFLFEYFSETQRNKGNFPGRFSGRQFSNSRSEMNVSTLELGDSALYLCASSFLSSYEQYFGPGTRLTVT.

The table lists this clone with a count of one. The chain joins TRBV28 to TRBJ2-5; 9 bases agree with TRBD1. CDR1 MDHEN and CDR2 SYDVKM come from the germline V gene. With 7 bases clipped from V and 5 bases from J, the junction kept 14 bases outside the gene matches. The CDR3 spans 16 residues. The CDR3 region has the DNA TGTGCCAGCACCTCCCGGGGACAGGGAGGTCGGGAGACCCAGTACTTC. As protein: CASTSRGQGGRETQYF.

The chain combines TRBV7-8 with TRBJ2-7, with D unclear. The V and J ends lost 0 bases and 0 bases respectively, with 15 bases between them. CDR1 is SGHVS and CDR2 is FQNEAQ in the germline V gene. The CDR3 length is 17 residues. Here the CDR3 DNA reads TGTGCCAGCAGCTTAGCGTACAGACTGGGAACCTCCTACGAGCAGTACTTC. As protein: CASSLAYRLGTSYEQYF. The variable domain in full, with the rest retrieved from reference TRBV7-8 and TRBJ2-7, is GAGVSQSPRYKVAKRGQDVALRCDPISGHVSLFWYQQALGQGPEFLTYFQNEAQLDKSGLPSDRFFAERPEGSVSTLKIQRTQQEDSAVYLCASSLAYRLGTSYEQYFGPGTRLTVT.

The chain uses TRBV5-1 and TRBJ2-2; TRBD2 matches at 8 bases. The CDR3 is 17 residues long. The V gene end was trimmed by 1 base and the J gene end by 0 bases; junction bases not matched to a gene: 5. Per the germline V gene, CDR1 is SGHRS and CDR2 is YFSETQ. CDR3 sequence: CASSLTAGAANTGELFF. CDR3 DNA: TGCGCCAGCAGCTTGACAGCGGGAGCGGCGAACACCGGGGAGCTGTTTTTT.

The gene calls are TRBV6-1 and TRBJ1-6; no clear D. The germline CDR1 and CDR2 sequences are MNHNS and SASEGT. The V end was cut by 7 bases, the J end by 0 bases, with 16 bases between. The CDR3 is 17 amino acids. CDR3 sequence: CASIEDRKSSYNSPLHF. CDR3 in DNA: TGTGCCAGCATTGAGGATAGGAAAAGCTCCTATAATTCACCCCTCCACTTT.

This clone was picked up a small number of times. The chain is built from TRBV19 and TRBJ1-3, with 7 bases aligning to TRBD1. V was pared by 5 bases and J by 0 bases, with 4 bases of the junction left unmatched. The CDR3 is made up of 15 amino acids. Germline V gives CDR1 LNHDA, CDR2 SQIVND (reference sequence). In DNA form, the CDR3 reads TGTGCCAGTAGTGGGGACAGATCCTCTGGAAACACCATATATTTT. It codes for CASSGDRSSGNTIYF.

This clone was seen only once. The CDR3 DNA reads as TGTGCCAGTAAACCCTTGGGGAGGAACACCTACAATGAGCAGTTCTTC. Protein sequence: CASKPLGRNTYNEQFF. The rearrangement joins TRBV19 to TRBJ2-1; TRBD2 might be the D (6 bases). CDR3 length: 16 amino acids. V was trimmed by 7 bases and J by 2 bases, leaving 18 bases between them. Germline V gene data show CDR1 as LNHDA and CDR2 as SQIVND (reference sequence).

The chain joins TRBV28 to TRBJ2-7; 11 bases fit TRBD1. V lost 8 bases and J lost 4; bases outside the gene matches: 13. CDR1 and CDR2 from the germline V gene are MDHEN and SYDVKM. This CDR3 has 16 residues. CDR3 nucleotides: TGTGCCAGCGTAGGGACAGGGGGTCGAATGAAATACGAGCAGTACTTC. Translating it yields CASVGTGGRMKYEQYF.